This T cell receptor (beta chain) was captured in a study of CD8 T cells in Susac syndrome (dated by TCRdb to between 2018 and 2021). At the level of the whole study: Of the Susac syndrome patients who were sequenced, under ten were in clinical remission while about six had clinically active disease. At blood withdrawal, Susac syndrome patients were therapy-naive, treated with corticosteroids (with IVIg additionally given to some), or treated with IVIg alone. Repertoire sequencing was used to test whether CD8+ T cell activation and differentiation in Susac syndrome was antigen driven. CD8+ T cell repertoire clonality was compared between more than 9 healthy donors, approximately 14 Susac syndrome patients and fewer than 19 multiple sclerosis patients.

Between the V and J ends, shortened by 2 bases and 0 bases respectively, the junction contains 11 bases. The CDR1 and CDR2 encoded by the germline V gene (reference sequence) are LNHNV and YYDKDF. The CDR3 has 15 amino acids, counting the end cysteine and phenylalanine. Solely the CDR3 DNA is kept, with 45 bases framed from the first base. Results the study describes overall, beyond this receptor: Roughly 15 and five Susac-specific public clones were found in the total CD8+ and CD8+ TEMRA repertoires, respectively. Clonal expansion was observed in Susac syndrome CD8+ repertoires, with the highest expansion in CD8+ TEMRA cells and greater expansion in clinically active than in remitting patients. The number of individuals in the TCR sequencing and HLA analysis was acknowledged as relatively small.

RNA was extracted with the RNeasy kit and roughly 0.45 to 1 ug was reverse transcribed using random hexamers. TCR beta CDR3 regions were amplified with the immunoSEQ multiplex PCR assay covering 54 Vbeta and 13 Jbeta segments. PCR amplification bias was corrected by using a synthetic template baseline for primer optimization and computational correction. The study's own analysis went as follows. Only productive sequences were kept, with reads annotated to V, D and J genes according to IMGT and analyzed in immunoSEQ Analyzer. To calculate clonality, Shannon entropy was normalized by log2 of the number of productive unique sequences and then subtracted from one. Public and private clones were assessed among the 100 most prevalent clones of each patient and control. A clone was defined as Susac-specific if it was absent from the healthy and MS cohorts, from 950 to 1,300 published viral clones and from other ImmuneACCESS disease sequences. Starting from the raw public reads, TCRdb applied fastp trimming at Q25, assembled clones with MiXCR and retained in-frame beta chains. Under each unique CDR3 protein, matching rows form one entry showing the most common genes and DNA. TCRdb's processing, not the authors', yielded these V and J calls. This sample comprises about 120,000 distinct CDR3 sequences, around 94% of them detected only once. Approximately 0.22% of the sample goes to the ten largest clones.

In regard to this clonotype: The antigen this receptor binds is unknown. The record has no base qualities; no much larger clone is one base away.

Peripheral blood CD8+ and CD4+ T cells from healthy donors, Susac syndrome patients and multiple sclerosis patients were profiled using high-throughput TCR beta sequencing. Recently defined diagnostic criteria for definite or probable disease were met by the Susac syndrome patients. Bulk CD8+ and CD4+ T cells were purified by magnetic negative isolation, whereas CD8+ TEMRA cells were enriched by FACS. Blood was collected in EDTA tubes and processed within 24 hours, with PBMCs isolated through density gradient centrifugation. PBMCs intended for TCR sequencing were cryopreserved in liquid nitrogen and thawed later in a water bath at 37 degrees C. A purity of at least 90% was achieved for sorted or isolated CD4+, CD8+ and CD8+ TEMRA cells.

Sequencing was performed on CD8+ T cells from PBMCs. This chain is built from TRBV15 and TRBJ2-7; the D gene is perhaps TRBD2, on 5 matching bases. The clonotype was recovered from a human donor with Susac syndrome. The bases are TGTGCCACCAGCAGAAGGGCCGCGGGCTCCTACGAGCAGTACTTC. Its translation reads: CATSRRAAGSYEQYF.